This T cell receptor beta chain originates from a study of CD8 T cell repertoires and HIV-1 epitope variants. Whole-study context: Twenty-five autologous and known Gag and Nef epitope variant peptides each stimulated T cells separately. The baseline condition was 1M T cells left uncultured. Study-wide results and limits: Most of the nine antigen-specific clonotypes appeared cross-reactive to autologous or escape variants. About five clonotypes recognized Nef KF9, one HW9, none TAALDMSHF.

This CDR3 contains 16 residues. The V segment lost 4 bases and the J segment 6 bases; nucleotides outside the gene matches: 11. Germline V gene lookup returns CDR1 SGDLS and CDR2 YYNGEE. In the case of this clone: Antigen specificity is unknown.

Assay: immunoSEQ multiplex PCR; the TCRdb copy retains only in-frame clones and omits some. Of roughly 4,000 clones in the sample, around 65% were seen once. Sequenced: cultured CD8+ T cells derived from PBMCs. This receptor was obtained from a male donor with HIV. The V and J genes are TRBV9 and TRBJ2-1, with 9 nucleotides matching TRBD2. CDR3 DNA sequence: TGTGCCAGCAGCCCCCTTTGGCGGGGGGGCCCCAATGAGCAGTTCTTC. It yields the protein CASSPLWRGGPNEQFF.